This T cell receptor beta chain is drawn from a study of T cell changes during pregnancy in multiple sclerosis. Produced via immunoSEQ multiplex PCR; TCRdb's table is partial and in-frame only. The sample shows tens of thousands of clones, around 92% of them seen only once. This CDR3 region has 14 residues. The V gene's germline CDR1 is LNHNV and CDR2 YYDKDF (reference sequence). The V end lost 0 bases, the J end lost 5 bases, and 10 bases lay between the germline ends. The sequencing here drew on peripheral blood, taken in the third trimester of pregnancy. The sequence derives from a female donor in good health, enrolled as a control in a pregnancy study. The V and J genes are TRBV15 and TRBJ1-2; D uncertain. This CDR3 is CATSRDLTEYGYTF. CDR3 sequence (DNA): TGTGCCACCAGCAGAGATCTCACTGAGTATGGCTACACCTTC. The whole variable domain, remainder taken from reference TRBV15 and TRBJ1-2, is DAMVIQNPRYQVTQFGKPVTLSCSQTLNHNVMYWYQQKSSQAPKLLFHYYDKDFNNEADTPDNFQSRRPNTSFCFLDIRSPGLGDTAMYLCATSRDLTEYGYTFGSGTRLTVV.